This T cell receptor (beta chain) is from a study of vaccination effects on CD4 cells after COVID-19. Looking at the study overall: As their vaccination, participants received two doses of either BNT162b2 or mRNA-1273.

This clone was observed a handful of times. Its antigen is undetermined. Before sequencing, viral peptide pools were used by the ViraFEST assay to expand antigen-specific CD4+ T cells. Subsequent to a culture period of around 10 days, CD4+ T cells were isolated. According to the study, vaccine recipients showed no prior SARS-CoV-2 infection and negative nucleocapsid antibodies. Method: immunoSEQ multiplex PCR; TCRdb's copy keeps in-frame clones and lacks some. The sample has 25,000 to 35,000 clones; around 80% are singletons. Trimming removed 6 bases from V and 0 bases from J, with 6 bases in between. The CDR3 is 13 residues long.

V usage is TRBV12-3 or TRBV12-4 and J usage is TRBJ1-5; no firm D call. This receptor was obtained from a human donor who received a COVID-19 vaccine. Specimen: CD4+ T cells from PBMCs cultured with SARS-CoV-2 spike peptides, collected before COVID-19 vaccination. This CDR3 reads CASRRLSNQPQHF. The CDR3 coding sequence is TGTGCCAGCAGACGTCTTAGCAATCAGCCCCAGCATTTT.